This entry lists 24 T cell receptor beta chains sequenced from one sample in a study of T cell responses to AZD1222 COVID-19 vaccine. The data were produced by immunoSEQ multiplex PCR, yet TCRdb's version contains in-frame clones alone and is incomplete. The sample holds about 100,000 clones, about 90% seen once. The sequencing here drew on peripheral blood, taken on day 0 of AZD1222 vaccination. The receptors come from an adult in good health.

This chain uses TRBV15 with TRBJ1-1; tentatively, D is TRBD1 (6 bases). Germline V CDR1 and CDR2: LNHNV, YYDKDF (reference sequence). The CDR3 sequence is 15 residues long. Trimming left V 1 base short and J 8 bases short, with 17 bases between. CDR3 sequence: CATSRAGSGVGEAFF. The CDR3 DNA reads as TGTGCCACCAGCAGAGCGGGGTCAGGGGTTGGAGAAGCTTTCTTT.

The chain recombines TRBV7-2 with TRBJ2-5; TRBD1 matches at 9 bases. This CDR3 region has 15 residues. Germline V CDR1 and CDR2: SGHTA, FQGNSA. V shed 3 bases, J shed 5 bases, and the junction held 7 bases outside the gene matches. As DNA, the CDR3 is TGTGCCAGCAGCTTCACCGGGACAGGGAGTGAGACCCAGTACTTC. It translates to CASSFTGTGSETQYF.

The chain recombines TRBV4-1 with TRBJ1-5, with TRBD1 identical over 7 bases. CDR1 and CDR2 from the germline V gene are MGHRA and YSYEKL. The V and J ends lost 0 bases and 1 base, in that order; junction bases with no gene match: 12. The CDR3 covers 19 residues. The CDR3 sequence is CASSQDRLTGTASNQPQHF. The DNA of the CDR3 is TGCGCCAGCAGCCAAGATCGTCTAACCGGGACAGCGAGCAATCAGCCCCAGCATTTT.

DNA for the CDR3: TGTGCCACCAGCAGAGAACCGGGGGGGAACACCGGGGAGCTGTTTTTT. It codes for CATSREPGGNTGELFF. The chain is built from TRBV15 and TRBJ2-2, with 7 positions matching TRBD2. Germline CDR1 is LNHNV and CDR2 is YYDKDF (reference sequence). The V gene end was trimmed by 0 bases and the J gene end by 1 base; junction bases not matched to a gene: 2. This CDR3 is built from 16 residues.

The V call is TRBV6-2 or TRBV6-3, the J call TRBJ2-7, with 10 bases identical to TRBD2. The V segment lost 0 bases and the J segment 0 bases; nucleotides outside the gene matches: 2. The germline V gene has CDR1 MNHEY and CDR2 SVGEGT. The CDR3 has 16 residues. The CDR3 sequence: CASSYSPSGSSYEQYF. The CDR3 nucleotides are TGTGCCAGCAGTTACTCCCCTAGCGGGAGCTCCTACGAGCAGTACTTC.

This chain joins TRBV9 and TRBJ1-2; possibly TRBD1 for D (6 bases). The V gene's germline CDR1 is SGDLS and CDR2 YYNGEE. V was pared by 4 bases and J by 4 bases, with 14 bases between. The CDR3 length is 14 residues. CDR3 sequence reads: CASSFRTDGYGYTF. DNA of the CDR3: TGTGCCAGCAGCTTTCGGACAGACGGCTATGGCTACACCTTC. The variable domain in full, with the rest retrieved from reference TRBV9 and TRBJ1-2, is DSGVTQTPKHLITATGQRVTLRCSPRSGDLSVYWYQQSLDQGLQFLIQYYNGEERAKGNILERFSAQQFPDLHSELNLSSLELGDSALYFCASSFRTDGYGYTFGSGTRLTVV.

V is TRBV11-2 and J is TRBJ2-7, with 7 bases matching TRBD1. Germline CDR1 SGHAT, CDR2 FQNNGV. The CDR3 sequence is 14 residues long. After removal of 5 bases from V and 5 bases from J, the junction contained 9 bases not matched to a gene. The CDR3 sequence: CASSRDKGAHEQYV. CDR3 coding DNA: TGTGCCAGCAGCCGGGACAAGGGGGCACACGAGCAGTACGTC.

The chain employs TRBV7-9 and TRBJ1-2; D not resolved. Germline V CDR1 and CDR2: SEHNR, FQNEAQ (reference sequence). CDR3 length equals 12 residues. Trimming shortened V by 5 bases and J by 0 bases, and 4 bases separated the two germline ends. CDR3 DNA: TGTGCCAGCAGCGCCGCTAACTATGGCTACACCTTC. It encodes CASSAANYGYTF. The full variable domain, with the rest looked up from reference TRBV7-9 and TRBJ1-2, is DTGVSQNPRHKITKRGQNVTFRCDPISEHNRLYWYRQTLGQGPEFLTYFQNEAQLEKSRLLSDRFSAERPKGSFSTLEIQRTEQGDSAMYLCASSAANYGYTFGSGTRLTVV.

V is TRBV6-2 or TRBV6-3 and J is TRBJ2-1; TRBD2 agrees at 9 bases. V shed 6 bases, J shed 8 bases, and the junction held 11 bases outside the gene matches. Germline values: CDR1 MNHEY, CDR2 SVGEGT. The CDR3 contains 15 residues. The CDR3: CASSHSSGEGDEQFF. The CDR3 DNA reads as TGTGCCAGCAGCCACTCTAGCGGGGAGGGGGATGAGCAGTTCTTC.

V and J are TRBV2 and TRBJ1-1; weak D call: TRBD1 (5 bases). Trimming took 6 bases from V and 3 from J, leaving 17 bases between them. CDR3 length: 15 amino acids. From germline, CDR1 is SNHLY and CDR2 FYNNEI. CDR3 in DNA: TGTGCCAGCAGCCCCACAGAGGGGATAGACACTGAAGCTTTCTTT. Protein: CASSPTEGIDTEAFF.

This clone showed up just once. The chain employs TRBV5-4 and TRBJ1-1; D may be TRBD1 (5 bases). The CDR3 totals 14 residues. Trimming left V 4 bases short and J 1 base short, with 11 bases between. CDR1 SGHNT and CDR2 YYREEE come from the germline V gene (reference sequence). The DNA of the CDR3 is TGTGCCAGCAGCGCCCCGGGACGGAACACTGAAGCTTTCTTT. Translation: CASSAPGRNTEAFF.

Only one count was recorded for this clone. The rearrangement links TRBV5-6 to TRBJ2-3; a possible D gene is TRBD2 (6 bases). Germline V lookup: CDR1 SGHDT, CDR2 YYEEEE. The CDR3 is made up of 16 amino acids. Deletions cut 3 bases from V and 4 bases from J, with 18 bases between. The CDR3 loop is CASSSPGTRRADTQYF. The CDR3 DNA reads TGTGCCAGCAGCTCCCCCGGGACCCGGAGGGCAGATACGCAGTATTTT. Filled out from reference TRBV5-6 and TRBJ2-3, the complete variable domain reads DAGVTQSPTHLIKTRGQQVTLRCSPKSGHDTVSWYQQALGQGPQFIFQYYEEEERQRGNFPDRFSGHQFPNYSSELNVNALLLGDSALYLCASSSPGTRRADTQYFGPGTRLTVL.

Here the CDR3 reads CASRLANTEAFF. The CDR3 nucleotides read TGTGCCAGCAGACTGGCCAACACTGAAGCTTTCTTT. V gene TRBV12-3 or TRBV12-4 combines with J gene TRBJ1-1; D unclear. V dropped 6 bases and J dropped 2 bases, with 7 bases sitting between them. The CDR3 has 12 residues.

The chain combines TRBV6-4 with TRBJ2-2; 9 bases are a match to TRBD2. Per the germline V gene, CDR1 is MRHNA and CDR2 is SNTAGT. The V gene end was trimmed by 3 bases and the J gene end by 3 bases; junction bases not matched to a gene: 2. This CDR3 spans 15 amino acids. CDR3 region: CASSEVAGDTGELFF. CDR3 sequence (DNA): TGTGCCAGCAGTGAAGTAGCGGGAGACACCGGGGAGCTGTTTTTT.

The rearrangement joins TRBV6-1 to TRBJ1-1; 11 bases map to TRBD1. The germline V gene encodes CDR1 MNHNS and CDR2 SASEGT. The length of the CDR3 is 15 residues. V lost 2 bases to trimming and J lost 4 bases; unmatched junction nucleotides: 3. As DNA, the CDR3 is TGTGCCAGCAGTGAACCCGGGACAGGGGGCACTGAAGCTTTCTTT. It encodes CASSEPGTGGTEAFF.

This clone was observed once. The rearrangement uses TRBV6-5 and TRBJ2-7; the D is unclear. Deletions cut 6 bases from V and 12 bases from J, with 18 bases between. The CDR3 extends over 12 amino acids. The germline CDR1 and CDR2 sequences are MNHEY and SVGAGI. CDR3 sequence: CASSLPGGRRYF. The CDR3 bases are TGTGCCAGCAGCCTCCCTGGCGGCCGGAGGTACTTC.

CDR3: CASSLEQGSTGELFF. The CDR3 DNA follows: TGTGCCAGCAGCTTAGAACAGGGGAGCACCGGGGAGCTGTTTTTT. The genes are TRBV7-2 and TRBJ2-2, with 7 bases that match TRBD1. CDR1 is SGHTA and CDR2 is FQGNSA in the germline V gene. CDR3 length: 15 residues. The V gene end was trimmed by 1 base and the J gene end by 4 bases; junction bases not matched to a gene: 3. Full variable domain (missing parts from reference TRBV7-2 and TRBJ2-2): GAGVSQSPSNKVTEKGKDVELRCDPISGHTALYWYRQSLGQGLEFLIYFQGNSAPDKSGLPSDRFSAERTGGSVSTLTIQRTQQEDSAVYLCASSLEQGSTGELFFGEGSRLTVL.

The rearrangement uses TRBV18 and TRBJ1-2, with 8 bases identical to TRBD1. Germline V gene sequence: CDR1 KGHSH, CDR2 LQKENI. V gave up 1 base and J gave up 7 bases; unmatched junction bases: 5. CDR3 length equals 14 residues. CDR3 region: CASSPLDREGGYTF. In DNA form, the CDR3 reads TGTGCCAGCTCACCACTGGACAGGGAGGGTGGCTACACCTTC.

The chain uses TRBV5-5 and TRBJ1-1; 8 bases are a match to TRBD1. Per the germline V gene, CDR1 is SGHKS and CDR2 is YYEKEE (reference sequence). The CDR3 runs to 16 residues. Germline trimming cut 0 bases from V and 2 bases from J; bases unmatched to any gene: 6. The CDR3 DNA follows: TGTGCCAGCAGCTTGGCCCTGGACAGGGTAAACACTGAAGCTTTCTTT. It translates to CASSLALDRVNTEAFF.

The genes are TRBV6-5 and TRBJ2-7; 7 bases are a match to TRBD1. Germline loops: CDR1 MNHEY, CDR2 SVGAGI. The CDR3 sequence is 12 residues long. The ends lost 10 bases at V and 6 bases at J; junction bases unmatched: 9. The CDR3 here is CATLTGVGEQYF. CDR3 bases: TGTGCCACCCTTACAGGGGTCGGCGAGCAGTACTTC.

The chain links TRBV4-2 to TRBJ1-1; D perhaps matches TRBD1 (5 bases). Germline CDR1 reads LGHNA; CDR2 reads YNFKEQ. Trimming cost V 1 base and J 3 bases, with 15 bases left between them. CDR3 length equals 16 residues. The chain's CDR3 is CASSQGTEGPYTEAFF. The CDR3 DNA sequence: TGTGCCAGCAGCCAAGGGACCGAGGGACCCTACACTGAAGCTTTCTTT.

This chain links TRBV19 with TRBJ2-6; 7 nucleotides match TRBD1. The CDR3 contains 17 residues. Germline CDR1 is LNHDA and CDR2 is SQIVND (reference sequence). After removal of 6 bases from V and 2 bases from J, the junction contained 10 bases not matched to a gene. The CDR3 region has the DNA TGTGCCAGTAGCCTGACAGGGTTAAGTACTGGGGCCAACGTCCTGACTTTC. This translates into CASSLTGLSTGANVLTF.

This chain joins TRBV6-1 and TRBJ1-6, with a possible D match to TRBD1 (5 bases). The V end was cut by 1 base, the J end by 7 bases, with 20 bases between. The CDR3 consists of 18 residues. The V gene's germline CDR1 is MNHNS and CDR2 SASEGT. CDR3 amino acids: CASSEGLVGLNLNSPLHF. The CDR3 DNA reads as TGTGCCAGCAGTGAAGGTTTGGTGGGGCTAAACCTCAATTCACCCCTCCACTTT.

V is TRBV9 and J is TRBJ1-2; a weak D match, TRBD1 (6 bases). This CDR3 contains 12 residues. The V gene lost 5 bases and the J gene lost 4 bases, with 9 bases spanning the gap. The germline CDR1 and CDR2 sequences are SGDLS and YYNGEE. The CDR3 bases are TGTGCCAGCAGTGACAGGATCTATGGCTACACCTTC. This gives the protein CASSDRIYGYTF.